This T cell receptor beta chain was profiled in a study of control samples from healthy donors and cancer patients (dated by TCRdb to 2020 to 2021). Turning to this clone: This receptor's antigen is unknown. No per-base quality is available; no much larger clone lies one base away.

Receptor amplification or capture employed the immunoSEQ multiplex PCR assay. TCRdb's version of the immuneACCESS table is confined to in-frame rearrangements and falls short of the full clone set. An unresolved V gene accounts for under half of the shortfall where checked; the remainder is of unknown origin. The sample contains about 120,000 clones, 70% to 90% of them found a single time. Roughly 43% of the sample belongs to the ten largest clones. The CDR3 covers 18 residues, taking in both the cysteine and the phenylalanine. Only CDR3 DNA remains: 54 bases, in frame from the first base. In the germline V gene, CDR1 corresponds to MNHEY and CDR2 to SVGEGT. Trimming removed 2 bases from V and 0 bases from J, leaving 17 bases between the germline ends.

The clonotype comes from a man aged 45 to 65 in good health. The specimen was blood. The chain uses TRBV6-2 or TRBV6-3 and TRBJ2-1; the D gene is perhaps TRBD2, from 6 matching bases. The CDR3 corresponds to CASSYPSERAASYNEQFF. Read as DNA, the sequence is TGTGCCAGCAGTTACCCCTCTGAGCGGGCCGCCTCCTACAATGAGCAGTTCTTC.